The TCR beta chain under discussion was sequenced for a study of blood T cell repertoires in COVID-19 (dated by TCRdb to the early 2020s). About the full investigation: Samples from collaborators originated in the United States, Italy and Spain and spanned both the acute and convalescent phases of COVID-19. Subjects who had been exposed to COVID-19, were actively infected with it, or had recovered from it provided the deeply sampled blood TCRbeta repertoires that made up the dataset. The prospective study material was composed of cDNA or gDNA derived from T cells, B-cell-depleted T cells, or PBMCs. The repertoires were made available in a free public database intended to serve as a resource for research on the immune response to SARS-CoV-2. Where HLA class I and class II types were available, the types were taken from metadata supplied by the sample provider, not from assay-based typing. The sample metadata nearly always contained a de-identified subject ID, COVID-19 status, age in years and sex. The samples were drawn from two sources: the first 160 participants of the ongoing ImmuneRACE study, and 1,000 to 1,500 subjects contributed by 6 global collaborators. The full study reports these points: Clinical and demographic metadata were provided uncurated, with the amount varying by source and participant.

As encoded in the germline V gene, CDR1 is SGHRS while CDR2 is YFSETQ. The CDR3 sequence holds 19 residues, the cysteine and phenylalanine included. The sequence is cut down to CDR3 DNA, 57 bases in frame from base 1. V loses 7 bases at its end and J loses 9 bases; junction bases beyond the gene matches: 22. TCRbeta CDR3 regions were amplified from genomic DNA by means of the immunoSEQ Assay, a bias-controlled multiplex PCR. Turning to the authors' computational methods: The number of nucleated cells in each sample was estimated by amplification of reference gene primers within the assay. To quantify the absolute abundance of each unique TCRbeta CDR3 rearrangement, sequence reads were collapsed and filtered. For each sample, productive Simpson clonality was calculated as the square root of Simpson's diversity index over productive rearrangements. TCRdb's version of the immuneACCESS table is confined to in-frame rearrangements and falls short of the full clone set. An unresolved V gene accounts for under half of the shortfall where checked; the remainder is of unknown origin. V, J and clone size are taken as reported in that table, and D and trimming were inferred from the DNA itself. The sample table records approximately 300,000 clones; about 90% of these occur just once. The ten largest clonotypes hold under 1.1% of the sample.

Regarding this clone: This clone's antigen is unknown. Nothing much larger sits one base from this clone, and base qualities are not available.

At one collaborating source in Seattle, patients were enrolled during active infection and were followed longitudinally through the course of disease. Collaborating institutions collected whole blood in K2EDTA tubes following their own protocols. Collaborator samples were shipped for TCRbeta analysis as frozen whole blood, isolated PBMCs, or DNA extracted from either sample type. Sequenced material: peripheral blood. The V gene is TRBV5-1 and the J gene is TRBJ2-2, and 12 junction bases match TRBD2. The sequence derives from a woman aged 40 to 50 with COVID-19, enrolled during active disease. The sequenced DNA is TGCGCCAGCTGGGGTCCTGGACTAGCGGGGAGATTGGGGTACCGGGAGCTGTTTTTT. The encoded protein is CASWGPGLAGRLGYRELFF.